A selection of T cell receptor beta chains follows, all from one sample in a study of blood T cell repertoires in COVID-19. Profiled with immunoSEQ multiplex PCR; TCRdb holds only in-frame clones, not every one. Here the sample spans about 270,000 clones, approximately 77% being singletons. Sequencing was carried out using peripheral blood. These TCRs come from a woman under 30 with acute or convalescent COVID-19. The CDR3 runs from the conserved cysteine through the conserved F or W. Each record gives: CDR3 DNA, CDR3 protein, D gene, V gene, clone size, J gene. D genes are given only for firm matches. Some rows have no size entry. The others give once, few or many, or a class for an expanded clone.

CDR3 DNA: TGTGCCTACAGGGATTACCAAGAGACCCAGTACTTC; CDR3 protein: CAYRDYQETQYF; D gene: .; V gene: TRBV25-1; clone size: .; J gene: TRBJ2-5
CDR3 DNA: TGTGCCAGCAGCTGGACTGCTGAGCAGTTCTTC; CDR3 protein: CASSWTAEQFF; D gene: .; V gene: TRBV12-3/TRBV12-4; clone size: once; J gene: TRBJ2-1
CDR3 DNA: TGTGCCAGCAGTTCGGGGCGGAGGGCCCCCGAGCAGTACTTC; CDR3 protein: CASSSGRRAPEQYF; D gene: .; V gene: TRBV27; clone size: few; J gene: TRBJ2-7
CDR3 DNA: TGTGCCAGCAGCCAATCCGGGACGGGGGGGACTGAAGCTTTCTTT; CDR3 protein: CASSQSGTGGTEAFF; D gene: .; V gene: TRBV4-2; clone size: .; J gene: TRBJ1-1
CDR3 DNA: TGTGCCAGCAGTCAGTCCCCCCTAGCGGGAGGTACAGATACGCAGTATTTT; CDR3 protein: CASSQSPLAGGTDTQYF; D gene: TRBD2; V gene: TRBV6-4; clone size: .; J gene: TRBJ2-3
CDR3 DNA: TGTGCCAGTAGTATTTCGACACTTGAAGAGACCCAGTACTTC; CDR3 protein: CASSISTLEETQYF; D gene: .; V gene: TRBV19; clone size: .; J gene: TRBJ2-5
CDR3 DNA: TGTGCCAGCAGTGAGACTAGCGGGAGGGGGGCCTACAATGAGCAGTTCTTC; CDR3 protein: CASSETSGRGAYNEQFF; D gene: TRBD2; V gene: TRBV25-1; clone size: .; J gene: TRBJ2-1
CDR3 DNA: TGTGCCAGCAGCTTAGGCTTTACAGGGACTGGAAACACCATATATTTT; CDR3 protein: CASSLGFTGTGNTIYF; D gene: .; V gene: TRBV7-8; clone size: .; J gene: TRBJ1-3
CDR3 DNA: TGTGCCAGCAGCTCGGATGGACAGTTCTACGAGCAGTACTTC; CDR3 protein: CASSSDGQFYEQYF; D gene: .; V gene: TRBV7-2; clone size: few; J gene: TRBJ2-7
CDR3 DNA: TGTGCCAGCAGCTCCAGCGGGACAGGCACCTATGGCTACACCTTC; CDR3 protein: CASSSSGTGTYGYTF; D gene: TRBD1; V gene: TRBV11-2; clone size: .; J gene: TRBJ1-2
CDR3 DNA: TGTGCCACCAGCAGAGATCTAGGGGGAGGCTACACCTTC; CDR3 protein: CATSRDLGGGYTF; D gene: .; V gene: TRBV15; clone size: .; J gene: TRBJ1-2
CDR3 DNA: TGTGCCAGTAGTCCGTATAAGGTGACAGGGGTTCACACTGAAGCTTTCTTT; CDR3 protein: CASSPYKVTGVHTEAFF; D gene: TRBD1; V gene: TRBV19; clone size: .; J gene: TRBJ1-1
CDR3 DNA: TGTGCCAGCAGTGAATTCGTGGGAGCTGCGGAGACCCAGTACTTC; CDR3 protein: CASSEFVGAAETQYF; D gene: .; V gene: TRBV2; clone size: .; J gene: TRBJ2-5
CDR3 DNA: TGTGCCAGCAGCCCTAACAGGGACCTCAGCTACGAGCAGTACTTC; CDR3 protein: CASSPNRDLSYEQYF; D gene: .; V gene: TRBV7-6; clone size: once; J gene: TRBJ2-7
CDR3 DNA: TGCGCCAGCAGCTTCCAGCGGGAAGGAACAGGGAATGAGCAGTTCTTC; CDR3 protein: CASSFQREGTGNEQFF; D gene: .; V gene: TRBV5-1; clone size: .; J gene: TRBJ2-1
CDR3 DNA: TGTGCCAGCAGTTTAGGACAGACTACGGGCGAGCAGTACTTC; CDR3 protein: CASSLGQTTGEQYF; D gene: .; V gene: TRBV28; clone size: .; J gene: TRBJ2-7
CDR3 DNA: TGTGCCAGCAGCTTAGACAGGGGGTCATTTTGGGGCTACACCTTC; CDR3 protein: CASSLDRGSFWGYTF; D gene: TRBD1; V gene: TRBV11-2; clone size: .; J gene: TRBJ1-2
CDR3 DNA: TGTGCCACCAGCAACCCTAGCGGGTCCTCCTACGAGCAGTACTTC; CDR3 protein: CATSNPSGSSYEQYF; D gene: TRBD2; V gene: TRBV15; clone size: few; J gene: TRBJ2-7
CDR3 DNA: TGTGCCAGCAGCTTAGTGGGCGCGGGAGCCTACAATGAGCAGTTCTTC; CDR3 protein: CASSLVGAGAYNEQFF; D gene: TRBD2; V gene: TRBV7-2; clone size: .; J gene: TRBJ2-1
CDR3 DNA: TGTGCCAGTAGTATAGACCCCGGAGCCGGGAGGCCCCAGCATTTT; CDR3 protein: CASSIDPGAGRPQHF; D gene: .; V gene: TRBV19; clone size: .; J gene: TRBJ1-5
CDR3 DNA: TGTGCCAGCAGTCCGAGGACAGCCACTGAAGCTTTCTTT; CDR3 protein: CASSPRTATEAFF; D gene: .; V gene: TRBV28; clone size: .; J gene: TRBJ1-1
CDR3 DNA: TGTGCCAGTAGTCCTAGATTATTGGGGACCCAGTACTTC; CDR3 protein: CASSPRLLGTQYF; D gene: .; V gene: TRBV19; clone size: once; J gene: TRBJ2-5
CDR3 DNA: TGTGCCAGCAGCCTAAGTCTCGGGACTGAAGCTTTCTTT; CDR3 protein: CASSLSLGTEAFF; D gene: .; V gene: TRBV6-4; clone size: once; J gene: TRBJ1-1